Listed here are 5 T cell receptor beta chains from one sample, sequenced in a study of CXCR3-negative and CXCR3-positive naive CD8 T cells. No antigen has been identified for these receptors. Via 5' RACE with UMI labels, TRB cDNA libraries were prepared. One entry per CDR3 protein, without DNA, is what TCRdb gives after re-calling the 5' RACE reads. The record lists more than 6,500 distinct CDR3 sequences, of which the ten most abundant hold 1.4% to 1.5%. Points from the study as a whole: More hydrophobic TRB CDR3s occurred in CXCR3-positive than in CXCR3-negative naive cells.

Sample: naive CXCR3+ CD8+ T cells from blood. Stated subset: CD45RO-CCR7+CD27+CD95- naive CD8+ T cells expressing CXCR3 (TNR3+). These TCRs come from a human donor in good health. Some clones in this sample may be carry-over from other donors' samples.

The CDR3 reads CASRFGANEQFF. This chain connects TRBV5-1 to TRBJ2-1. From germline, CDR1 is SGHRS and CDR2 YFSETQ. The CDR3 is 12 residues long. The whole variable domain, filled in from reference TRBV5-1 and TRBJ2-1, reads KAGVTQTPRYLIKTRGQQVTLSCSPISGHRSVSWYQQTPGQGLQFLFEYFSETQRNKGNFPGRFSGRQFSNSRSEMNVSTLELGDSALYLCASRFGANEQFFGPGTRLTVL.

This clonotype is classed as medium-sized by frequency. V is TRBV29-1 and J is TRBJ1-2; the TCRdb D gene call, TRBD1, has no DNA to confirm it. The length of the CDR3 is 11 residues. Germline CDR1 reads SQVTM; CDR2 reads ANQGSEA. CDR3 residues: CSVAGADGYTF.

Here the CDR3 reads CASSLGFSVLYEQFF. The chain combines TRBV11-2 with TRBJ2-1. CDR3 length: 15 residues. Germline CDR1 reads SGHAT; CDR2 reads FQNNGV.

J is TRBJ2-2 and V is TRBV19; without DNA, the TCRdb call of TRBD1 cannot be checked. This CDR3 comprises 17 residues. CDR1 LNHDA and CDR2 SQIVND come from the germline V gene (reference sequence). This CDR3 is CASSTPLMARTPGELFF.

The rearrangement joins TRBV7-9 to TRBJ1-6; there is no DNA to check the TCRdb D call of TRBD1. CDR3 length equals 15 residues. Germline assignment: CDR1 SEHNR and CDR2 FQNEAQ (reference sequence). CDR3 sequence: CASSLTQGGNSPLHF. Full variable domain (remainder filled in from reference TRBV7-9 and TRBJ1-6): DTGVSQNPRHKITKRGQNVTFRCDPISEHNRLYWYRQTLGQGPEFLTYFQNEAQLEKSRLLSDRFSAERPKGSFSTLEIQRTEQGDSAMYLCASSLTQGGNSPLHFGNGTRLTVT.